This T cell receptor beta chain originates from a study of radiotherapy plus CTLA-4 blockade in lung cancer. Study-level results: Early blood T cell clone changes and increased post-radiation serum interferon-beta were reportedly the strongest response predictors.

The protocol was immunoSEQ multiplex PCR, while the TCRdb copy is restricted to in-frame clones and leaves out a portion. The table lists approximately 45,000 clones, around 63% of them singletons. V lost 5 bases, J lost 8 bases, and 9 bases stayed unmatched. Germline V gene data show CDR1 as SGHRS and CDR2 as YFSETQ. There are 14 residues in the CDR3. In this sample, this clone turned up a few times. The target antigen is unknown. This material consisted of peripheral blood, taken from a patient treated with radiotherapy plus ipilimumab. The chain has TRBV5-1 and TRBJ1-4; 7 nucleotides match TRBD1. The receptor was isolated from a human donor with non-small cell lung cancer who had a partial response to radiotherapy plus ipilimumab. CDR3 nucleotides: TGCGCCAGCAGTCCTGACAGGGCGCAGGAAAAACTGTTTTTT. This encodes CASSPDRAQEKLFF.